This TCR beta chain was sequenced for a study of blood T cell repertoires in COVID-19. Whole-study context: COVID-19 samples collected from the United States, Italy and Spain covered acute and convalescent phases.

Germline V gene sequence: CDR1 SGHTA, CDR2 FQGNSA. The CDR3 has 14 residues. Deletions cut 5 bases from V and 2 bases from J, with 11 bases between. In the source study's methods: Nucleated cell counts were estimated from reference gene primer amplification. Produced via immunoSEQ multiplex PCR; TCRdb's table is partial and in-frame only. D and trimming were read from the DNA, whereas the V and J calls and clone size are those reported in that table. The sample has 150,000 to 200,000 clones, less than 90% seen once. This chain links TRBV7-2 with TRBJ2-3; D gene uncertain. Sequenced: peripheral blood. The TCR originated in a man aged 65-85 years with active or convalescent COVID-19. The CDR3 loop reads CASSRGTATDTQYF. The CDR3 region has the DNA TGTGCCAGCAGCCGCGGCACGGCCACAGATACGCAGTATTTT.